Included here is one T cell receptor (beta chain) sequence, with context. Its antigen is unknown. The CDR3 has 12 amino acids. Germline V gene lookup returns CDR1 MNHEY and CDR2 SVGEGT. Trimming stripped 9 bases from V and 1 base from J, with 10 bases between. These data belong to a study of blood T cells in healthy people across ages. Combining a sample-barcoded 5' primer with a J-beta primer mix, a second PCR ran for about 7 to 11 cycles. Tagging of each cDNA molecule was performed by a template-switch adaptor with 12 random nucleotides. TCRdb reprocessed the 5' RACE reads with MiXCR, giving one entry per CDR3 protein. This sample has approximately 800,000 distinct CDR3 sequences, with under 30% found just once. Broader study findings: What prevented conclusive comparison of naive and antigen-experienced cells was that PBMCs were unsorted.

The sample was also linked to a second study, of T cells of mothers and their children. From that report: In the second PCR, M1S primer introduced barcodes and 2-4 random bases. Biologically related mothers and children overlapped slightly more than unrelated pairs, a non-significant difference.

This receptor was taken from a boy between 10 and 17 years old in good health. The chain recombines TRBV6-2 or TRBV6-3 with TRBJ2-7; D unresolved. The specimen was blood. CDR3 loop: CASGDWSYEQYF. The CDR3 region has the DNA TGTGCCAGTGGGGATTGGTCCTACGAGCAGTACTTC.